The rows below give T cell receptor beta chains drawn from one sample of a study of T-cell memory formation after mild COVID-19. Each CDR3 protein is one row after TCRdb ran MiXCR on the 5' RACE reads. The sample has fewer than 50,000 distinct CDR3 sequences, 7.3% seen once. The sequenced material came from PBMCs or a T cell subset sorted from them (not recorded which). Receptors originate from a man younger than 35 who had mild COVID-19 (a few samples of this study predate the infection). Cell type and time point are not known. Both conserved end residues are trimmed from each CDR3. Expanded clones are given a class, and other clones once, few, many or no size at all.

TRBJ2-5 | . | TRBV29-1 | SVETSGAFQETQY
TRBJ1-1 | few | TRBV12-3/TRBV12-4 | ASRRGLSTEAF
TRBJ2-3 | many | TRBV4-2 | ASSRNLGTDTQY
TRBJ1-5 | few | TRBV7-2 | ASSLRSEYSNQPQH
TRBJ2-1 | few | TRBV6-2/TRBV6-3 | ASRDRGGYNEQF
TRBJ2-2 | . | TRBV10-3 | AISLESANTGELF
TRBJ2-2 | many | TRBV3-1 | ASSQEGVGELF
TRBJ2-5 | . | TRBV7-9 | ASSHPLTQQETQY
TRBJ2-1 | many | TRBV11-3 | ASSLDGTSSYNEQF
TRBJ2-7 | few | TRBV20-1 | SAVAGGAFQEQY
TRBJ1-5 | . | TRBV7-6 | ASSPRVGTGNQPQH
TRBJ2-3 | . | TRBV18 | ASSPLSGVSDTQY
TRBJ2-5 | . | TRBV7-2 | ASRSPTGGAFQETQY
TRBJ2-1 | . | TRBV18 | ASSPDRYNEQF
TRBJ2-3 | many | TRBV11-2 | ASSLTGGVADTQY
TRBJ2-3 | few | TRBV6-6 | ASSYGRLYTDTQY
TRBJ2-3 | many | TRBV5-1 | ASSFQGATQY
TRBJ2-1 | many | TRBV7-2 | ASSLVGGSGGLYNEQF
TRBJ2-3 | many | TRBV7-3 | ASSLTGAPDTQY
TRBJ2-3 | . | TRBV24-1 | ATSDTSDTDTQY
TRBJ2-1 | . | TRBV5-1 | ASSAGLAVINEQF
TRBJ2-5 | few | TRBV5-1 | ASSLGAGGRETQY
TRBJ2-5 | many | TRBV24-1 | ATSDLKRGGQETQY
TRBJ2-3 | many | TRBV7-2 | ASSLRFPWTPRGTQY
TRBJ1-2 | . | TRBV7-2 | ASGFTRDRGRNYGYT
TRBJ1-5 | many | TRBV12-3/TRBV12-4 | ASSLTSNQPQH
TRBJ2-3 | . | TRBV5-1 | ASSFLAGSSTDTQY
TRBJ1-4 | few | TRBV28 | ASRSQGTNEKLF
TRBJ1-2 | . | TRBV7-3 | ASSQVGGLSAGYT
TRBJ1-3 | . | TRBV11-2 | ASSLVQGASGNTIY
TRBJ2-3 | . | TRBV18 | ASSWRGAYTDTQY
TRBJ2-3 | . | TRBV4-3 | ASSQEGSTDTQY
TRBJ1-5 | few | TRBV20-1 | SATPGQGAMRNQPQH
TRBJ2-3 | many | TRBV12-3/TRBV12-4 | ASTDYSNTDTQY
TRBJ2-5 | . | TRBV6-2/TRBV6-3 | ASWRGLETQY
TRBJ1-1 | few | TRBV7-2 | ASSTPGRGARSTEAF
TRBJ1-1 | few | TRBV5-1 | ASSFEAQKNTEAF
TRBJ2-7 | many | TRBV12-3/TRBV12-4 | ASSWASYEQY
TRBJ2-7 | medium-sized | TRBV5-1 | ASRHPPTAYEQY
TRBJ2-2 | . | TRBV6-5 | ASTRGGELF
TRBJ2-3 | few | TRBV23-1 | ASSQAGTGGADTQY
TRBJ1-1 | . | TRBV21-1 | ASSPGGGVTEAF
TRBJ2-7 | many | TRBV29-1 | SARANGDSYEQY
TRBJ2-5 | . | TRBV5-5 | ASSFWGRETQY
TRBJ2-3 | many | TRBV7-2 | ASSFFDTQY
TRBJ1-2 | many | TRBV7-2 | ASSPGTDGGGYT
TRBJ1-1 | . | TRBV6-5 | ASRGQQSEAF
TRBJ1-6 | few | TRBV9 | ASSVRGGVLH
TRBJ1-1 | . | TRBV4-1 | ASSQDPGQATLNTGAF
TRBJ1-6 | . | TRBV18 | ASSPGQGVYSPLH
TRBJ2-3 | many | TRBV7-2 | ASSLAVDSSWATQY
TRBJ1-2 | . | TRBV5-1 | ASSLGQGMSSGYT
TRBJ2-1 | . | TRBV5-8 | ASTLPGEDYNEQF
TRBJ2-7 | few | TRBV9 | ASRDGSYEQY
TRBJ2-7 | few | TRBV7-9 | ASSPTAGQSSYEQY
TRBJ1-1 | . | TRBV7-2 | ASSLGGGVEAF
TRBJ1-1 | few | TRBV20-1 | SASTPTGATEAF
TRBJ2-2 | . | TRBV4-2 | ASSQERVGELF
TRBJ2-1 | few | TRBV12-3/TRBV12-4 | ASSARGHNEQF